The 27 T cell receptor beta chains reported below all come from one sample, sequenced in a study of blood T cells in healthy people across ages. For the second PCR, which ran for about 7 to 11 cycles, a sample-barcoded 5' primer and a J-beta primer mix were used. Each CDR3 protein gets one entry after TCRdb re-called the 5' RACE reads with MiXCR. The sample gives hundreds of thousands of distinct CDR3 sequences, roughly half of which show up once; roughly 14% is in the top ten. The sample taken for sequencing was blood. The receptors shown here come from a woman older than 75 in good health.

This clonotype was counted only a few times. CDR3 in DNA: TGTGCCAGCAGTTTAAGGAGCTATGGCTACACCTTC. Its translation: CASSLRSYGYTF. The chain employs TRBV12-3 or TRBV12-4 and TRBJ1-2, with D unclear. The CDR3 covers 12 residues. Trimming stripped 2 bases from V and 4 bases from J, with 5 bases between.

The chain is built from TRBV4-2 and TRBJ2-5; D is unclear. The V end was cut by 1 base, the J end by 0 bases, with 9 bases between. Germline CDR1 is LGHNA and CDR2 is YNFKEQ. The CDR3 sequence is 15 residues long. The CDR3 is CASSQGERDQETQYF. Written as DNA, the CDR3 is TGTGCCAGCAGCCAAGGGGAACGGGACCAAGAGACCCAGTACTTC.

This clonotype was seen at least ten times. This rearrangement joins TRBV6-6 to TRBJ2-6; 8 bases agree with TRBD1. The germline gives CDR1 MNHNY, CDR2 SVGAGI (reference sequence). Unmatched junction bases numbered 10, after V lost 6 bases and J lost 3 bases. The CDR3 totals 17 residues. CDR3 coding DNA: TGTGCCAGCAGCCGGGACAGGTTTTCTCGTGGGGCCAACGTCCTGACTTTC. Residues: CASSRDRFSRGANVLTF.

J is TRBJ1-5 and V is TRBV6-1, with no clear D. CDR3 length: 16 amino acids. Germline V gene lookup returns CDR1 MNHNS and CDR2 SASEGT. With 2 bases removed from V and 2 bases from J, the gap between germline ends came to 13 bases. CDR3 sequence (DNA): TGTGCCAGCAGTGAACAAGGTGGTGTCGGCAATCAGCCCCAGCATTTT. It yields the protein CASSEQGGVGNQPQHF.

This clonotype occurred many times. V usage is TRBV25-1 and J usage is TRBJ2-7, with 11 bases identical to TRBD1. This CDR3 is 15 amino acids long. CDR1 MGHDK and CDR2 SYGVNS come from the germline V gene. V lost 1 base, J lost 3 bases, and 2 bases stayed unmatched. This CDR3 is CASSESGTGGYEQYF. The CDR3, as DNA: TGTGCCAGCAGTGAATCAGGGACAGGGGGCTACGAGCAGTACTTC.

The chain couples TRBV30 to TRBJ2-1, with 8 positions matching TRBD2. CDR3 length: 14 amino acids. The ends lost 4 bases at V and 4 bases at J; junction bases unmatched: 6. Germline CDR1 reads GTSNPN; CDR2 reads SVGIG (reference sequence). The CDR3 bases are TGTGCCTGGAAAGGGGCGGGGGGTTACAATGAGCAGTTCTTC. This encodes CAWKGAGGYNEQFF.

This clonotype was observed a handful of times. A read error is possible here, since a much larger clone lies one base away. The gene calls are TRBV29-1 and TRBJ2-7; D not certain. Per the germline V gene, CDR1 is SQVTM and CDR2 is ANQGSEA. Deletions cut 7 bases from V and 4 bases from J, with 11 bases between. CDR3 length equals 11 residues. Here the CDR3 reads CSGELGYEQYF. The CDR3 DNA reads as TGCAGCGGTGAGTTGGGGTACGAGCAGTACTTC.

This chain uses TRBV12-3 or TRBV12-4 with TRBJ2-3; unclear D gene. The CDR3 spans 11 residues. V was clipped by 7 bases and J by 5 bases, with 7 bases between them. CDR3 sequence (DNA): TGTGCCAGCATGAGGATAGATACGCAGTATTTT. Translating it yields CASMRIDTQYF.

This clonotype was detected many times. The chain recombines TRBV20-1 with TRBJ2-7, with no clear D. The V end lost 3 bases, the J end lost 0 bases, and 9 bases lay between the germline ends. The CDR3 sequence is 13 residues long. Germline V CDR1 and CDR2: DFQATT, SNEGSKA (reference sequence). The DNA for the CDR3 is TGCAGTGCTAGCTCTCCAGTCTCCTACGAGCAGTACTTC. Its translation is CSASSPVSYEQYF.

The chain uses TRBV2 and TRBJ2-1, with a weak D call TRBD2 (5 bases). The CDR3 covers 14 residues. From germline, CDR1 is SNHLY and CDR2 FYNNEI. Trimming left V 3 bases short and J 3 bases short, with 9 bases between. CDR3 bases: TGTGCCAGCAGTGACTCGCGGGTCTACAATGAGCAGTTCTTC. Translation: CASSDSRVYNEQFF.

This clonotype was counted only a few times. It may be a read error: a sequence one base away is much more abundant. This rearrangement joins TRBV7-8 to TRBJ2-7; D is possibly TRBD1 (6 bases). From germline, CDR1 is SGHVS and CDR2 FQNEAQ. The V end lost 5 bases, the J end lost 5 bases, and 10 bases lay between the germline ends. This CDR3 spans 12 amino acids. The CDR3 DNA reads as TGTGCCAGCAGCCGGGACAACGACGAGCAGTACTTC. It codes for CASSRDNDEQYF.

This chain links TRBV10-3 with TRBJ2-4; D remains unclear. The CDR3 runs 12 residues. Germline CDR1 reads ENHRY; CDR2 reads SYGVKD. The V end lost 3 bases, the J end lost 15 bases, and 15 bases lay between the germline ends. The chain's CDR3 is CAISDPGIGTYF. The CDR3 bases are TGTGCCATCAGTGACCCCGGCATAGGAACGTACTTC.

This chain joins TRBV12-3 or TRBV12-4 and TRBJ2-1; no firm D call. CDR3 size: 15 residues. V lost 3 bases and J 7 bases, leaving 16 bases between the germline ends. CDR3 region: CASSLGHVVGNEQFF. The CDR3 coding sequence is TGTGCCAGCAGTTTGGGCCACGTCGTTGGGAATGAGCAGTTCTTC.

V and J are TRBV14 and TRBJ1-2; D is perhaps TRBD1 (5 bases). Trimming left V 1 base short and J 10 bases short, with 13 bases between. Looked up from germline, CDR1 is SGHDN and CDR2 is FVKESK. CDR3 size: 13 residues. CDR3: CASSQGRVGDYTF. CDR3 sequence (DNA): TGTGCCAGCAGCCAAGGCAGGGTTGGGGACTACACCTTC.

The table lists this clonotype with a few counts. The gene calls are TRBV2 and TRBJ2-3, with unresolved D. The germline V and J ends were trimmed by 7 bases and 6 bases, with 8 bases remaining between them. Germline V gene sequence: CDR1 SNHLY, CDR2 FYNNEI. The CDR3 has 11 amino acids. The CDR3 protein is CASKIVDTQYF. The DNA for the CDR3 is TGTGCCAGCAAAATCGTCGATACGCAGTATTTT.

Points on this clonotype: A much larger clone differs from this one at a single base, so this may be a read error. This chain links TRBV5-1 with TRBJ2-1, with D perhaps TRBD2 (6 bases). The germline CDR1 and CDR2 sequences are SGHRS and YFSETQ. The CDR3 covers 13 residues. V lost 10 bases, J lost 3 bases, and 14 bases lay in between. The DNA of the CDR3 is TGCGCCGCCACGGGGGACGGCTACAATGAGCAGTTCTTC. Translating it yields CAATGDGYNEQFF.

In DNA form, the CDR3 reads TGTGCCAGCAGCTCCGGGACTAGCAATGCGGCCAGGTGGGCCAAAAACATTCAGTACTTC. Translated, it gives CASSSGTSNAARWAKNIQYF. The rearrangement joins TRBV2 to TRBJ2-5; TRBD2 matches 9 bases. The DNA matches TRBJ2-4 better at its end, which makes the J call doubtful. This CDR3 comprises 20 residues. Germline CDR1 is SNHLY and CDR2 is FYNNEI.

This sequence joins TRBV20-1 and TRBJ2-5; 11 nucleotides match TRBD1. Germline assignment: CDR1 DFQATT and CDR2 SNEGSKA (reference sequence). V lost 4 bases to trimming and J lost 0 bases; unmatched junction nucleotides: 13. There are 18 residues in the CDR3. The CDR3 DNA sequence: TGCAGTGCTAACACTCCGGGACAGGGGGTTCTATACCAAGAGACCCAGTACTTC. It encodes CSANTPGQGVLYQETQYF.

V is TRBV15 and J is TRBJ2-5, with no clear D. Germline CDR1 is LNHNV and CDR2 is YYDKDF (reference sequence). The CDR3 spans 15 residues. Trimming removed 5 bases from V and 4 bases from J, with 17 bases in between. The CDR3 DNA sequence: TGTGCCACCAGCCAGAGAACGACTGCCCCAGAGACCCAGTACTTC. Protein sequence: CATSQRTTAPETQYF.

This clonotype was seen many times. The V and J genes are TRBV3-1 and TRBJ2-7; D unclear. The germline V and J ends were trimmed by 1 base and 6 bases, with 10 bases remaining between them. This CDR3 has 13 residues. The germline V gene encodes CDR1 LGHDT and CDR2 YNNKEL (reference sequence). The DNA for the CDR3 is TGTGCCAGCAGCCAAGGAAAAACAGCCGAGCAGTACTTC. Translation gives CASSQGKTAEQYF.

The chain employs TRBV6-5 and TRBJ1-1; a possible D gene is TRBD1 (5 bases). V was cut by 2 bases and J by 0 bases, with 10 bases left in between. This CDR3 spans 15 amino acids. In germline, CDR1 is MNHEY, CDR2 SVGAGI. For the CDR3, the DNA is TGTGCCAGCAGTTACACAGGACTGATGAACACTGAAGCTTTCTTT. As protein: CASSYTGLMNTEAFF.

The V and J genes are TRBV29-1 and TRBJ2-2; 7 nucleotides match TRBD2. In germline, CDR1 is SQVTM, CDR2 ANQGSEA. The CDR3 has 15 residues. The trim removed 4 bases at V and 6 bases at J, leaving 11 bases unmatched. CDR3 bases: TGCAGCGTTGGATTATGGGGGGGATTGGCCGGGGAGCTGTTTTTT. Translated, it gives CSVGLWGGLAGELFF.

This chain uses TRBV20-1 with TRBJ2-5; 8 nucleotides line up with TRBD1. In germline, CDR1 is DFQATT, CDR2 SNEGSKA (reference sequence). V lost 0 bases and J lost 10; bases outside the gene matches: 13. The length of the CDR3 is 15 residues. Here the CDR3 reads CSARDPQGVPLVQYF. The CDR3 DNA is TGCAGTGCTAGAGATCCACAGGGGGTGCCCCTGGTCCAGTACTTC.

Details on this clonotype: Just one base apart from a much larger clone, this may be a read error. The gene calls are TRBV5-1 and TRBJ2-3; TRBD2 matches 7 bases. Germline assignment: CDR1 SGHRS and CDR2 YFSETQ. The CDR3 covers 17 residues. V shed 3 bases and J 4 bases; nucleotides not matched to a gene: 14. Here the CDR3 DNA reads TGCGCCAGCAGCTCTCTTTGGGCTAGCGGAAGCGCAGATACGCAGTATTTT. Protein sequence: CASSSLWASGSADTQYF.

There are a few counts of this clonotype. This sequence joins TRBV7-2 and TRBJ2-2; tentative D call: TRBD2 (5 bases). V was pared by 5 bases and J by 7 bases, with 17 bases between. The CDR3 spans 15 residues. Germline V lookup: CDR1 SGHTA, CDR2 FQGNSA. CDR3: CASSPTRGSGGELFF. The CDR3 DNA follows: TGTGCCAGCAGCCCCACCCGAGGAAGCGGCGGGGAGCTGTTTTTT. Full variable domain (missing parts from reference TRBV7-2 and TRBJ2-2): GAGVSQSPSNKVTEKGKDVELRCDPISGHTALYWYRQSLGQGLEFLIYFQGNSAPDKSGLPSDRFSAERTGGSVSTLTIQRTQQEDSAVYLCASSPTRGSGGELFFGEGSRLTVL.

This clonotype was counted many times. The rearrangement links TRBV20-1 to TRBJ2-1; TRBD2 matches 8 bases. Per the germline V gene, CDR1 is DFQATT and CDR2 is SNEGSKA (reference sequence). This CDR3 is built from 12 residues. V lost 0 bases, J lost 10 bases, and 2 bases stayed unmatched. The CDR3 nucleotides read TGCAGTGCTAGAGATCGGGGGGGCGAGCAGTTCTTC. It yields the protein CSARDRGGEQFF.

This clonotype was picked up one time. A much larger clone differs by one base, so this may be a read error. The rearrangement joins TRBV9 to TRBJ2-5, with 11 bases fitting TRBD2. The end of the DNA aligns better with TRBJ2-7, so the J call may be wrong. This CDR3 region has 16 residues. Germline V gene data show CDR1 as SGDLS and CDR2 as YYNGEE. CDR3 DNA: TGTGCCAGCAGCGTAGTCTCCGGGACTAGCGGCTACGAGCAGTACTTC. Protein sequence: CASSVVSGTSGYEQYF.